The 11 T cell receptor beta chains below all came from one sample that was sequenced in a study of HIV-infected children after antiretroviral therapy interruption. The treatment here: PENTA 11 planned treatment interruption arm or continuous ART arm. RNA-based 3' RACE libraries used unique molecular identifiers. One entry per CDR3 protein, called by TCRdb with MiXCR from the 3' RACE reads. The profile shows some 41,000 distinct CDR3 sequences, less than 8.5% of them singletons. The sequencing here drew on CD45RA+ CD4+ T cells from PBMCs, pooled from several time points, taken from a donor given antiretroviral therapy, either interrupted or continuous. Documented subset: naive CD4+ CD45RA+ CD45RO- T cells. The receptors originated from a pool of human donors with HIV.

This clonotype was observed many times. The chain combines TRBV30 with TRBJ1-5; no firm D call. Germline V gene sequence: CDR1 GTSNPN, CDR2 SVGIG (reference sequence). V lost 0 bases to trimming and J lost 0 bases, with 9 bases between them. The CDR3 loop spans 15 amino acids. CDR3 residues: CAWSVSQYSNQPQHF. CDR3 DNA: TGTGCCTGGAGTGTATCACAGTATAGCAATCAGCCCCAGCATTTT.

The chain joins TRBV2 to TRBJ1-5; D is possibly TRBD1 (5 bases). The CDR3 is made up of 15 amino acids. The V end was cut by 0 bases, the J end by 7 bases, with 13 bases between. Germline-derived CDR1 and CDR2 are SNHLY and FYNNEI. The CDR3 sequence: CASSEAASGLQPQHF. The CDR3 nucleotides are TGTGCCAGCAGTGAAGCGGCGTCAGGGTTGCAGCCCCAGCATTTT.

This clonotype showed up many times. The chain combines TRBV4-3 with TRBJ2-7; the match to TRBD2 covers 11 bases. V lost 3 bases to trimming and J lost 7 bases; unmatched junction nucleotides: 11. Germline V gene sequence: CDR1 LGHNA, CDR2 YSLEER. This CDR3 is 16 amino acids long. This CDR3 is CASSQAVAGGWGEQYF. CDR3 DNA: TGCGCCAGCAGCCAGGCAGTAGCGGGAGGGTGGGGGGAGCAGTACTTC.

The sample holds many counts of this clonotype. This sequence joins TRBV11-2 and TRBJ2-1; D is ambiguous. The germline V and J ends were trimmed by 5 bases and 10 bases, with 9 bases remaining between them. CDR3 length equals 11 residues. Germline V gene sequence: CDR1 SGHAT, CDR2 FQNNGV. CDR3 sequence reads: CASSRDWEQFF. The DNA of the CDR3 is TGTGCCAGCAGCCGAGACTGGGAGCAGTTCTTC.

This clonotype was recorded many times. The genes are TRBV6-2 or TRBV6-3 and TRBJ2-3, with D possibly TRBD2 on 5 matching bases. Trimming took off 0 bases at V and 4 bases at J, with 14 bases between the two ends. This CDR3 spans 16 amino acids. The germline gives CDR1 MNHEY, CDR2 SVGEGT. The CDR3: CASSYSPRTQPDTQYF. The CDR3 DNA reads as TGTGCCAGCAGTTACTCACCCCGGACTCAGCCAGATACGCAGTATTTT.

This clonotype showed up many times. The chain has TRBV5-1 and TRBJ2-7; 10 bases are a match to TRBD2. The CDR3 length is 16 residues. The germline V gene encodes CDR1 SGHRS and CDR2 YFSETQ. With V trimmed by 3 bases and J by 5 bases, 11 bases remained unmatched. CDR3: CASSWDSGTSDHEQYF. In DNA, the CDR3 is TGCGCCAGCAGCTGGGATTCCGGGACTAGCGACCACGAGCAGTACTTC.

J is TRBJ1-1 and V is TRBV12-3 or TRBV12-4; D might be TRBD1 (5 bases). CDR3 length equals 15 residues. With 1 base removed from V and 3 bases from J, the gap between germline ends came to 12 bases. This CDR3 is CASSLGQGVDTEAFF. CDR3 nucleotides: TGTGCCAGCAGTTTAGGGCAGGGCGTCGACACTGAAGCTTTCTTT.

This clonotype was counted between two and nine times. The V call is TRBV2, the J call TRBJ2-3, with TRBD2 matching 9 bases. This CDR3 is 14 amino acids long. The V gene end was trimmed by 5 bases and the J gene end by 4 bases; junction bases not matched to a gene: 4. CDR1 is SNHLY, CDR2 FYNNEI, per germline. In nucleotides, the CDR3 is TGTGCCAGCAGTCGGACTAGCGTGGCAGATACGCAGTATTTT. Its protein product is CASSRTSVADTQYF.

This clonotype was recorded many times. The V call is TRBV7-3, the J call TRBJ2-2; D possibly corresponds to TRBD2 (6 bases). This CDR3 has 13 residues. Trimming removed 4 bases from V and 7 bases from J, with 10 bases in between. Germline V gene data show CDR1 as SGHTA and CDR2 as FQGTGA. CDR3 nucleotides: TGTGCCAGCAGCTCCCCCGGGGGCGGGGAGCTGTTTTTT. It translates to CASSSPGGGELFF.

In this sample, this clonotype turned up many times. The J gene is TRBJ2-7, the V gene TRBV10-3, with 8 positions matching TRBD1. This CDR3 has 15 amino acids. Trimming removed 5 bases from V and 0 bases from J; junction bases left unmatched: 6. The germline CDR1 and CDR2 sequences are ENHRY and SYGVKD. This CDR3 is CAISIGQGISYEQYF. CDR3 nucleotides: TGTGCCATCAGTATCGGACAGGGAATCTCCTACGAGCAGTACTTC.

This chain links TRBV12-3 or TRBV12-4 with TRBJ2-1; D uncertain. The ends were cut back, 0 bases at V and 6 bases at J, with 6 bases in the middle. The CDR3 has 13 residues. The CDR3 protein is CASSLAVANEQFF. The CDR3 DNA follows: TGTGCCAGCAGTTTAGCCGTAGCCAATGAGCAGTTCTTC.